This section outlines one T cell receptor beta chain sequence together with its context. Its antigen is unidentified. The data stem from a study of cytomegalovirus exposure and HLA in healthy donors. Study-level findings and limits: It was reported that TCR beta sequences correctly inferred the HLA-A and HLA-B alleles for most subjects. The study labeled 150 to 200 TCR beta chains cytomegalovirus-associated. Available immune exposure information was restricted to CMV serostatus only.

CDR3 length: 12 amino acids. V was cut by 4 bases and J by 4 bases, with 7 bases left in between. Germline V gene lookup returns CDR1 SGHVS and CDR2 FQNEAQ. In the PCR, 60 Vbeta and 13 Jbeta primers were used. The method was immunoSEQ multiplex PCR; TCRdb's version includes in-frame clones alone and lacks a portion of them. Found here are over 150,000 clones, around 84% of them singletons; the top ten hold 1%. Sequencing was done on a sample of PBMCs. The gene calls are TRBV7-8 and TRBJ1-1; D unresolved. The clonotype comes from a boy younger than 10 in good health and CMV-seronegative. This CDR3 reads CASSSYGTEAFF. CDR3 in DNA: TGTGCCAGCAGCTCCTACGGCACTGAAGCTTTCTTT.